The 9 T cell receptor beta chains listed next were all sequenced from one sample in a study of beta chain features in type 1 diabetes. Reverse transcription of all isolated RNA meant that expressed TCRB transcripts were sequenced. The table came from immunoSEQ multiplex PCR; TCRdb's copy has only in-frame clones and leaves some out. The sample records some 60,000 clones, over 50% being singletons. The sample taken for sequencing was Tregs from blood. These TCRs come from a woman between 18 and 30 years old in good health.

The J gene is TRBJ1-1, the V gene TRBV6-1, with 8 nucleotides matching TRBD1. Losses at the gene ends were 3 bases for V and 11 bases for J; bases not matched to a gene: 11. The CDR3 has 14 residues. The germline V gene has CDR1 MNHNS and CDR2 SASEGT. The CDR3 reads CASSDAGQGWAAFF. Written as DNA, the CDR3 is TGTGCCAGCAGTGACGCCGGACAGGGATGGGCCGCTTTCTTT.

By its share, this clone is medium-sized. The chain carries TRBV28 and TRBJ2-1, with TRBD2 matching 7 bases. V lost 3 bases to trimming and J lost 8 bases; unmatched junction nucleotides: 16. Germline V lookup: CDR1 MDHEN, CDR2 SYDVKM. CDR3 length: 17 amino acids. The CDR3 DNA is TGTGCCAGCAGTTTCCCGATAGCGGGCGTGGGGAGCGATGAGCAGTTCTTC. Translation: CASSFPIAGVGSDEQFF.

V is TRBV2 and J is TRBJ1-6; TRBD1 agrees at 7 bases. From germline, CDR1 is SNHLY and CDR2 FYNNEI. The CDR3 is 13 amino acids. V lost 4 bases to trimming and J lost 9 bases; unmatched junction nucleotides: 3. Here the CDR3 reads CASSGDRVSPLHF. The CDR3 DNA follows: TGTGCCAGCAGTGGAGACAGGGTTTCACCCCTCCACTTT.

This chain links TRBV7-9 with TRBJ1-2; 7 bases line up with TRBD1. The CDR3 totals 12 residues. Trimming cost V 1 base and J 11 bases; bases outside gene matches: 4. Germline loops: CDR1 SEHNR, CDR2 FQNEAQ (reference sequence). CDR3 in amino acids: CASSLGAGGYTF. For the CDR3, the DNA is TGTGCCAGCAGCTTAGGGGCAGGGGGATACACCTTC.

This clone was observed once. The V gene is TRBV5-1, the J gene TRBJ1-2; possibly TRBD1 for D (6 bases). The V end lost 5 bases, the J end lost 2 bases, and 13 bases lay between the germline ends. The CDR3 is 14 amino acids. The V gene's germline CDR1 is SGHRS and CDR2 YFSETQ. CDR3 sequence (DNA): TGCGCCAGCAGTCGGCAGGGGCCCAACTATGGCTACACCTTC. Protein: CASSRQGPNYGYTF.

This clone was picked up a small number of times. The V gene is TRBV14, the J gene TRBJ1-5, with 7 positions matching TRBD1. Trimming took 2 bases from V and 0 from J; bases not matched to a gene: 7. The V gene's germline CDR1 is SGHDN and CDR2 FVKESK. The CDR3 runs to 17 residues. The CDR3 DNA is TGTGCCAGCAGCCAACATGTGGGACAGCTTAGCAATCAGCCCCAGCATTTT. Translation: CASSQHVGQLSNQPQHF.

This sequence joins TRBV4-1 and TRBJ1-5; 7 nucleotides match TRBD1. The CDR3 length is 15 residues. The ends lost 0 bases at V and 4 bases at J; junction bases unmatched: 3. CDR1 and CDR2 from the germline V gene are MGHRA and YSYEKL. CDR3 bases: TGCGCCAGCAGCCAAGATGTGACAGGGAATCAGCCCCAGCATTTT. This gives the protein CASSQDVTGNQPQHF.

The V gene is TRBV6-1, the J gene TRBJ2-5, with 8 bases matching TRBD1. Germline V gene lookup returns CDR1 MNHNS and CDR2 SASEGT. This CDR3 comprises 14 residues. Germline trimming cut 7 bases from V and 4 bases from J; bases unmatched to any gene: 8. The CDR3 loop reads CASIADRVVETQYF. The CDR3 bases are TGTGCCAGCATAGCGGACAGGGTAGTAGAGACCCAGTACTTC.

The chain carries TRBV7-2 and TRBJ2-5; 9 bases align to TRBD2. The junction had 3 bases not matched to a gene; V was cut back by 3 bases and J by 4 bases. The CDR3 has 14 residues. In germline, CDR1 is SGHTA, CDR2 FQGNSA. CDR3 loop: CASSLSGGSETQYF. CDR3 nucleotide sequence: TGTGCCAGCAGCTTGAGCGGGGGGTCAGAGACCCAGTACTTC. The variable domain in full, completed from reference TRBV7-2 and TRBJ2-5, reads GAGVSQSPSNKVTEKGKDVELRCDPISGHTALYWYRQSLGQGLEFLIYFQGNSAPDKSGLPSDRFSAERTGGSVSTLTIQRTQQEDSAVYLCASSLSGGSETQYFGPGTRLLVL.